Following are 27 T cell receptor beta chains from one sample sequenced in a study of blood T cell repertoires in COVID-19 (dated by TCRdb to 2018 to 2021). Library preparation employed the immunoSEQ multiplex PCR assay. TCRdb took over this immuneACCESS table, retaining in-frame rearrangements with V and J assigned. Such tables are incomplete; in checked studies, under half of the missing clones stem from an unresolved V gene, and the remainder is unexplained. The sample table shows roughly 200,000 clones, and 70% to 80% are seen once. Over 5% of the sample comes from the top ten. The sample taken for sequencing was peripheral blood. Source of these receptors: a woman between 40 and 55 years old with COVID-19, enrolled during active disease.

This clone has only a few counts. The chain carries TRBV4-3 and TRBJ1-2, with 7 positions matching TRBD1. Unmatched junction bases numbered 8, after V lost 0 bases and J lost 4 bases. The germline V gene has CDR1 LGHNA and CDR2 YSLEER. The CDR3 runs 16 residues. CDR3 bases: TGCGCCAGCAGCCAAGATGACAGGGCAGGTCTCTATGGCTACACCTTC. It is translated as CASSQDDRAGLYGYTF.

Here the CDR3 reads CAIHDRGYEQFF. CDR3 DNA: TGTGCCATTCATGACAGGGGGTATGAGCAGTTCTTC. The J gene is TRBJ2-1, the V gene TRBV7-9; 9 bases map to TRBD1. This CDR3 is 12 amino acids long. V was clipped by 10 bases and J by 8 bases; unmatched bases: 6. Germline CDR1 is SEHNR and CDR2 is FQNEAQ (reference sequence). Looking up the rest from reference TRBV7-9 and TRBJ2-1 gives the full variable domain: DTGVSQNPRHKITKRGQNVTFRCDPISEHNRLYWYRQTLGQGPEFLTYFQNEAQLEKSRLLSDRFSAERPKGSFSTLEIQRTEQGDSAMYLCAIHDRGYEQFFGPGTRLTVL.

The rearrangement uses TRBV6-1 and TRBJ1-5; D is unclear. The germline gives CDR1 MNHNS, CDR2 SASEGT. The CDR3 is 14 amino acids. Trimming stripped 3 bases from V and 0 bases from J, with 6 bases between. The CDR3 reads CASSESSSNQPQHF. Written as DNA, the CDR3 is TGTGCCAGCAGTGAGTCCAGTAGCAATCAGCCCCAGCATTTT.

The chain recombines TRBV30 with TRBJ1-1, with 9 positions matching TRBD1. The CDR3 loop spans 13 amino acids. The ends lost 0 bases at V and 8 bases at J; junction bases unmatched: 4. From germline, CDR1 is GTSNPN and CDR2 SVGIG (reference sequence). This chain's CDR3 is CAWSVQGTGEAFF. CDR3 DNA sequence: TGTGCCTGGAGTGTACAGGGGACAGGGGAAGCTTTCTTT.

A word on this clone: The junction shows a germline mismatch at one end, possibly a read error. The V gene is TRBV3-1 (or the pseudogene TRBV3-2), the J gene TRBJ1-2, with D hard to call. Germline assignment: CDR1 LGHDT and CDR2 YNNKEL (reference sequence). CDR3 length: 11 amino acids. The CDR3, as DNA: TGTGCCAGCAGCCTCCTAGCGGACTGTATTTTC. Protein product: CASSLLADCIF.

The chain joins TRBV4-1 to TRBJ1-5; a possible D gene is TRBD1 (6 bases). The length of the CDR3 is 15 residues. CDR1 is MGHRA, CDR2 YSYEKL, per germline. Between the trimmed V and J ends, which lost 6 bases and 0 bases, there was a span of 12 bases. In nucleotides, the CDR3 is TGCGCCAGCAGGCACACAGGGAATAGCAATCAGCCCCAGCATTTT. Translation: CASRHTGNSNQPQHF.

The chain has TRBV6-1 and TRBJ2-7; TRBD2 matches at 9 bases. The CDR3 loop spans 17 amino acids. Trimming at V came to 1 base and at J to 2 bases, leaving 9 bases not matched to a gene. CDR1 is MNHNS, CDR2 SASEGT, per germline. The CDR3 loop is CASSEDPGLAAPYEQYF. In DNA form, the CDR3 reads TGTGCCAGCAGTGAAGATCCGGGACTAGCAGCGCCCTACGAGCAGTACTTC.

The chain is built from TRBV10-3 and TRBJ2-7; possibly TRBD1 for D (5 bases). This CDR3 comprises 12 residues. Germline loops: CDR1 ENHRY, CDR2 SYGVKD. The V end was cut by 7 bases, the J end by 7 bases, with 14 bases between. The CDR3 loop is CAITTGPREQYF. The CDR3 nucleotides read TGTGCCATCACAACAGGTCCGAGAGAGCAGTACTTC.

CDR3 in amino acids: CASLIFGPDTQYF. CDR3 DNA sequence: TGTGCCAGCCTTATCTTCGGTCCTGATACGCAGTATTTT. The J gene is TRBJ2-3, the V gene TRBV12-3 or TRBV12-4; D is ambiguous. V gave up 8 bases and J gave up 6 bases, with 15 bases separating them. The CDR3 totals 13 residues.

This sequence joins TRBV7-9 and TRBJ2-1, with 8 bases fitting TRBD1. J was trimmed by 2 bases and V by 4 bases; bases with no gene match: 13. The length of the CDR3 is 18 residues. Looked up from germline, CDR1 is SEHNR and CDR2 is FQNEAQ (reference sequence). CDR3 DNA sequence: TGTGCCAGCAGCTATTTCGCAAGCCGGGACAGGACCTACAATGAGCAGTTCTTC. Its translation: CASSYFASRDRTYNEQFF.

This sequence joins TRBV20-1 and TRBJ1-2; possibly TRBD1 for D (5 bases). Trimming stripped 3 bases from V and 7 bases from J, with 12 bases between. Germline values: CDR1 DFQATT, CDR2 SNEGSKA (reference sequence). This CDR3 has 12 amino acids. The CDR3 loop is CSASRGSGGYTF. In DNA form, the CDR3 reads TGCAGTGCTAGTCGGGGGAGCGGTGGCTACACCTTC.

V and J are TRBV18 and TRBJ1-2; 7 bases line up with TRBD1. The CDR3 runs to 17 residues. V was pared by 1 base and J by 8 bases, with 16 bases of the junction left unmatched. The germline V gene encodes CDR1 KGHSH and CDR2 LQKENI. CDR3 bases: TGTGCCAGCTCACCACGGGGATACCGACAGGGAGGAACAGGCTACACCTTC. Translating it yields CASSPRGYRQGGTGYTF.

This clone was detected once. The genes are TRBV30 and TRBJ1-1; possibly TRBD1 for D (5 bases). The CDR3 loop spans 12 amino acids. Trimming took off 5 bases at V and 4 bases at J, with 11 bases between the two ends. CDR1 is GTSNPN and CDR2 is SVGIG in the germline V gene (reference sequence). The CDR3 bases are TGTGCCTGGGGGGGAGTTGGCACTGAAGCTTTCTTT. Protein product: CAWGGVGTEAFF.

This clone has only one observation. In DNA, the CDR3 is TGTGCCTGGAGTCCGGCGGGACAGAGCATATATGAAAAACTGTTTTTT. Amino acids: CAWSPAGQSIYEKLFF. The chain recombines TRBV30 with TRBJ1-4, with 7 bases that match TRBD1. V dropped 2 bases and J dropped 6; count of bases not matched to a gene: 12. Germline V gene lookup returns CDR1 GTSNPN and CDR2 SVGIG (reference sequence). This CDR3 comprises 16 residues. The variable domain in full, with the rest retrieved from reference TRBV30 and TRBJ1-4, is SQTIHQWPATLVQPVGSPLSLECTVEGTSNPNLYWYRQAAGRGLQLLFYSVGIGQISSEVPQNLSASRPQDRQFILSSKKLLLSDSGFYLCAWSPAGQSIYEKLFFGSGTQLSVL.

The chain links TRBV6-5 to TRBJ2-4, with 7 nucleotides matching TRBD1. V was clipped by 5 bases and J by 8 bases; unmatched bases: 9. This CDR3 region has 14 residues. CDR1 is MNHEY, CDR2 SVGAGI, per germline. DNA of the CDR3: TGTGCCAGCAGTCTAGACAGGGATAGAGACATTCAGTACTTC. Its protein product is CASSLDRDRDIQYF.

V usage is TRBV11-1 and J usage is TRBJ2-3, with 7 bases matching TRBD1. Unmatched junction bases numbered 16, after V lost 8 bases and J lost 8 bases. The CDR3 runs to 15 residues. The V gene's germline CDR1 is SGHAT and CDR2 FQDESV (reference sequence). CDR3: CASERGQRGFGTQYF. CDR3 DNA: TGTGCCAGCGAGAGGGGGCAGAGGGGATTCGGTACGCAGTATTTT.

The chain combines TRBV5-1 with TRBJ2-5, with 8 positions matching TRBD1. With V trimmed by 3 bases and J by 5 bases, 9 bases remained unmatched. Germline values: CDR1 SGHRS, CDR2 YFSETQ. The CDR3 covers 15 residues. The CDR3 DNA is TGCGCCAGCAGCTCGGATCAGGGGGCGAGTGAGACCCAGTACTTC. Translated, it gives CASSSDQGASETQYF.

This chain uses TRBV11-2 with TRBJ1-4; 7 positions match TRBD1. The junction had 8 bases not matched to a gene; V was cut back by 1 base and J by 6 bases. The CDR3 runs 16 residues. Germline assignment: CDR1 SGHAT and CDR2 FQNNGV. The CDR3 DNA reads TGTGCCAGCAGCTTAGTTGGGACAGCCCGCGATGAAAAACTGTTTTTT. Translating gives CASSLVGTARDEKLFF.

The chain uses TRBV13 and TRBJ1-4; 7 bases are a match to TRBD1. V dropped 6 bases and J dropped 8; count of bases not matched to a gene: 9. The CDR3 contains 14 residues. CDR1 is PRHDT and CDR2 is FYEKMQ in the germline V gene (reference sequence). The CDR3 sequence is CASSQAAGGEKLFF. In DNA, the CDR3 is TGTGCCAGCAGTCAGGCTGCAGGGGGGGAAAAACTGTTTTTT.

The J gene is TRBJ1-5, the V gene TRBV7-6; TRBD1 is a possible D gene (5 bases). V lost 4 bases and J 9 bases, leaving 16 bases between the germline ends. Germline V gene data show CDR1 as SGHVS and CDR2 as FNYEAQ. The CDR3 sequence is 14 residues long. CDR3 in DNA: TGTGCCAGCAGCTCCGGGGAGGGGTGGCCGCCCCAGCATTTT. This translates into CASSSGEGWPPQHF.

CDR3 nucleotides: TGCAGCGTTGAAGATCAGAGGGACGAGCAGTACTTC. This codes for CSVEDQRDEQYF. The rearrangement links TRBV29-1 to TRBJ2-7; D might be TRBD2 (5 bases). This CDR3 spans 12 amino acids. V lost 0 bases to trimming and J lost 5 bases, with 8 bases between them. Germline-derived CDR1 and CDR2 are SQVTM and ANQGSEA.

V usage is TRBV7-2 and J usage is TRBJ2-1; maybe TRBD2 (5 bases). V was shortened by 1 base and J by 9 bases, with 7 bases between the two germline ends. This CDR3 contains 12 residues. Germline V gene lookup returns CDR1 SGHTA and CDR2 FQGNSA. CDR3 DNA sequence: TGTGCCAGCAGCTTAGGAGGGAGTGAGCAGTTCTTC. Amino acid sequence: CASSLGGSEQFF. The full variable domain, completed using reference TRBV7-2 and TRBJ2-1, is GAGVSQSPSNKVTEKGKDVELRCDPISGHTALYWYRQSLGQGLEFLIYFQGNSAPDKSGLPSDRFSAERTGGSVSTLTIQRTQQEDSAVYLCASSLGGSEQFFGPGTRLTVL.

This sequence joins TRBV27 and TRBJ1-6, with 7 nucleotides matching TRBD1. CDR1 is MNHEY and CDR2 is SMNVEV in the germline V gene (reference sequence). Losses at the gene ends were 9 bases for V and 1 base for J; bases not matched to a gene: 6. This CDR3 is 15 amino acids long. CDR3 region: CASNRGSSYNSPLHF. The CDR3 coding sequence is TGTGCCAGTAACAGGGGAAGTTCCTATAATTCACCCCTCCACTTT.

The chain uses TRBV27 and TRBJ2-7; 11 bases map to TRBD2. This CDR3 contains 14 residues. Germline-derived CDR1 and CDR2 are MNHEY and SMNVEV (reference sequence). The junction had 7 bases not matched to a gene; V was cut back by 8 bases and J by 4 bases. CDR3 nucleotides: TGTGCCAGCCAACTAGCGGGAGTGTCGTACGAGCAGTACTTC. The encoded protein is CASQLAGVSYEQYF.

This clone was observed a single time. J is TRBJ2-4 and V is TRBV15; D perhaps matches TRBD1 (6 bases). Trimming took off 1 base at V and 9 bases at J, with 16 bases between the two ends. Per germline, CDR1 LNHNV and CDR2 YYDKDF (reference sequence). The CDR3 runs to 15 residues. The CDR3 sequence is CATSRVGETGTIQYF. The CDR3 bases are TGTGCCACCAGCAGAGTCGGGGAAACAGGGACCATTCAGTACTTC.

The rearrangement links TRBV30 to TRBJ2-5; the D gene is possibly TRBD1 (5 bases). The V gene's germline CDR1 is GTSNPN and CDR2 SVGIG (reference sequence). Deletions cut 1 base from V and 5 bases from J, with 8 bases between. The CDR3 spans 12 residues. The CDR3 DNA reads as TGTGCCTGGAGTGAAGGGGCGGAGACCCAGTACTTC. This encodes CAWSEGAETQYF.

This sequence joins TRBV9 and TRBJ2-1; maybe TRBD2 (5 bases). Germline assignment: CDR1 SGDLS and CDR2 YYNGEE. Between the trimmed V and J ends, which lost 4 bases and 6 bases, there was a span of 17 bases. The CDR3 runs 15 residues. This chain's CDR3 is CASSLSSSTTNEQFF. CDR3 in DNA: TGTGCCAGCAGCCTGTCCTCTAGCACTACCAATGAGCAGTTCTTC.